The 32 T cell receptor beta chains in this list originate from one sample, sequenced in a study of cytomegalovirus exposure and HLA in healthy donors. Produced via immunoSEQ multiplex PCR; TCRdb's table is partial and in-frame only. The sample lists 260,000 or so clones, 70% to 90% occurring once. The sequenced sample consisted of PBMCs. The origin of the receptors is a woman aged 18-29 years in good health and CMV-seronegative.

CDR3 amino acids: CASRVGSGQYNEQFF. The CDR3 DNA reads as TGCGCCAGCAGGGTAGGGAGCGGGCAATACAATGAGCAGTTCTTC. J is TRBJ2-1 and V is TRBV5-1, with a possible D match to TRBD2 (6 bases). The V gene lost 5 bases and the J gene lost 4 bases, with 16 bases spanning the gap. This CDR3 has 15 residues. Germline V gene lookup returns CDR1 SGHRS and CDR2 YFSETQ.

V gene TRBV27 combines with J gene TRBJ2-4; 7 positions agree with TRBD1. V dropped 1 base and J dropped 3; count of bases not matched to a gene: 3. Germline V gives CDR1 MNHEY, CDR2 SMNVEV (reference sequence). The CDR3 covers 15 residues. CDR3 sequence: CASSLFGDSKNIQYF. The CDR3 region has the DNA TGTGCCAGCAGTTTATTTGGGGACAGCAAAAACATTCAGTACTTC.

This chain joins TRBV12-2 and TRBJ2-7; the D call in the table, TRBD2, was not verified against the DNA. TRBV12-2 represents a pseudogene. The CDR3 totals 19 residues. CDR3 nucleotide sequence: TGTGCAAGTCGCTTAGCAATACTAGCCAGGGTTGACAAAGCCTACGAGCAGTACTTC. It codes for CASRLAILARVDKAYEQYF.

This rearrangement joins TRBV5-5 to TRBJ2-7; TRBD1 agrees at 9 bases. V was pared by 1 base and J by 7 bases, with 12 bases of the junction left unmatched. CDR3 length: 16 residues. CDR1 is SGHKS and CDR2 is YYEKEE in the germline V gene (reference sequence). The CDR3 coding sequence is TGTGCCAGCAGCTTGTTATTAGGGACAGGGTTGGAGGAGCAGTACTTC. Protein sequence: CASSLLLGTGLEEQYF.

J is TRBJ1-2 and V is TRBV2, with a possible D match to TRBD1 (6 bases). Trimming removed 8 bases from V and 6 bases from J, with 10 bases in between. Per germline, CDR1 SNHLY and CDR2 FYNNEI. The CDR3 totals 11 residues. CDR3 DNA sequence: TGTGCCAGCTGGGACATAGATGGCTACACCTTC. It specifies CASWDIDGYTF.

The chain uses TRBV11-1 and TRBJ2-7; TRBD2 matches at 15 bases. Losses at the gene ends were 3 bases for V and 0 bases for J; bases not matched to a gene: 9. The CDR3 covers 19 residues. Germline V gene sequence: CDR1 SGHAT, CDR2 FQDESV (reference sequence). The CDR3 DNA follows: TGTGCCAGCAGCTTTCGCAGGACTAGCGGGAGGGGACCCTCCTACGAGCAGTACTTC. Encoded protein: CASSFRRTSGRGPSYEQYF.

Only one count was recorded for this clone. The chain is built from TRBV5-6 and TRBJ1-5, with 9 positions matching TRBD1. J was trimmed by 2 bases and V by 3 bases; bases with no gene match: 15. CDR1 SGHDT and CDR2 YYEEEE come from the germline V gene. The CDR3 is 19 residues long. The CDR3 reads CASSWDRDREGNGNQPQHF. CDR3 in DNA: TGTGCCAGCAGCTGGGACCGGGACAGGGAAGGTAACGGCAATCAGCCCCAGCATTTT.

The chain recombines TRBV11-3 with TRBJ1-5; D unclear. The CDR3 has 16 residues. CDR1 and CDR2 (germline): SGHNT, YENEEA. The V gene lost 0 bases and the J gene lost 0 bases, with 9 bases spanning the gap. The CDR3 here is CASSLDQEYSNQPQHF. The CDR3 DNA is TGTGCCAGCAGCTTAGATCAAGAGTATAGCAATCAGCCCCAGCATTTT.

The chain has TRBV6-5 and TRBJ2-5; TRBD2 agrees at 7 bases. V dropped 1 base and J dropped 5; count of bases not matched to a gene: 4. The CDR3 covers 14 residues. CDR1 and CDR2 (germline): MNHEY, SVGAGI. The CDR3: CASSYFTSAETQYF. In DNA form, the CDR3 reads TGTGCCAGCAGTTACTTCACTAGCGCGGAGACCCAGTACTTC.

V is TRBV23-1 and J is TRBJ2-1, with 7 bases that match TRBD2. TRBV23-1 is an open reading frame, and its role is uncertain. Trimming cost V 3 bases and J 0 bases; bases outside gene matches: 5. The CDR3 extends over 16 amino acids. CDR3 sequence: CASSHAGVSSYNEQFF. CDR3 in DNA: TGCGCCAGCAGTCACGCGGGAGTCTCCTCCTACAATGAGCAGTTCTTC.

The rearrangement joins TRBV18 to TRBJ2-7; 11 nucleotides align to TRBD1. CDR3 size: 14 residues. CDR1 KGHSH and CDR2 LQKENI come from the germline V gene. The J segment lost 3 bases and the V segment lost 4 bases, leaving 2 bases of the junction unmatched. The CDR3 DNA follows: TGTGCCAGCTCACAGGGACAGGGGGGCTACGAGCAGTACTTC. Amino acid sequence: CASSQGQGGYEQYF.

This rearrangement joins TRBV6-1 to TRBJ2-7; tentatively, D is TRBD1 (6 bases). Trimming left V 4 bases short and J 2 bases short, with 12 bases between. This CDR3 comprises 14 residues. Per the germline V gene, CDR1 is MNHNS and CDR2 is SASEGT. Here the CDR3 DNA reads TGTGCCAGCAGTGGGGGGCCGGGCCCCTACGAGCAGTACTTC. It yields the protein CASSGGPGPYEQYF.

This clone occurred once. This chain links TRBV28 with TRBJ1-1; D is uncertain. The CDR3 extends over 15 amino acids. Germline V gene data show CDR1 as MDHEN and CDR2 as SYDVKM. The V end was cut by 3 bases, the J end by 0 bases, with 11 bases between. The CDR3 coding sequence is TGTGCCAGCAGTTTTACAGCTAAAATGAACACTGAAGCTTTCTTT. Its translation is CASSFTAKMNTEAFF.

This chain joins TRBV4-1 and TRBJ2-3; 10 bases map to TRBD2. CDR3 length: 16 amino acids. Germline V gives CDR1 MGHRA, CDR2 YSYEKL. Losses at the gene ends were 4 bases for V and 2 bases for J; bases not matched to a gene: 6. CDR3 in amino acids: CASSLGLAANTDTQYF. CDR3 nucleotides: TGCGCCAGCAGCCTTGGACTAGCGGCAAACACAGATACGCAGTATTTT.

This chain joins TRBV4-3 and TRBJ2-5; D perhaps matches TRBD2 (6 bases). Trimming removed 2 bases at V and 1 base at J, with 14 bases between. The CDR3 sequence is 16 residues long. Germline loops: CDR1 LGHNA, CDR2 YSLEER. This chain's CDR3 is CASSQFVGGSQETQYF. The CDR3 region has the DNA TGCGCCAGCAGCCAATTTGTTGGGGGGTCCCAAGAGACCCAGTACTTC.

The sample holds a few counts of this clone. CDR3 residues: CASSPFEDFNEQFF. The CDR3, as DNA: TGTGCCAGCAGTCCCTTCGAGGACTTCAATGAGCAGTTCTTC. J is TRBJ2-1 and V is TRBV6-1, with D perhaps TRBD2 (5 bases). V lost 5 bases to trimming and J lost 6 bases, with 14 bases between them. CDR3 length equals 14 residues. Germline CDR1 and CDR2: MNHNS and SASEGT.

The chain joins TRBV28 to TRBJ1-2; tentatively, D is TRBD1 (5 bases). The length of the CDR3 is 13 residues. The germline gives CDR1 MDHEN, CDR2 SYDVKM. Trimming stripped 6 bases from V and 3 bases from J, with 11 bases between. CDR3 nucleotide sequence: TGTGCCAGCAGCTTGACAGATCACTATGGCTACACCTTC. This codes for CASSLTDHYGYTF.

V and J are TRBV4-3 and TRBJ2-4; TRBD1 matches at 9 bases. This CDR3 comprises 16 residues. With V trimmed by 0 bases and J by 7 bases, 7 bases remained unmatched. Germline V gives CDR1 LGHNA, CDR2 YSLEER. The CDR3 region has the DNA TGCGCCAGCAGCCAAGAGACAAATACAGGGGGCAACATTCAGTACTTC. Translation: CASSQETNTGGNIQYF.

V is TRBV7-8 and J is TRBJ2-1; 9 bases agree with TRBD2. Germline trimming cut 0 bases from V and 1 base from J; bases unmatched to any gene: 13. Germline lookup yields CDR1 SGHVS and CDR2 FQNEAQ. This CDR3 is built from 20 residues. Written as DNA, the CDR3 is TGTGCCAGCAGCTTAGCCGATGGGGCTAGCGGGAAGGGGTCCTACAATGAGCAGTTCTTC. Translation gives CASSLADGASGKGSYNEQFF. Using reference TRBV7-8 and TRBJ2-1 for the parts outside the CDR3, the full variable domain is GAGVSQSPRYKVAKRGQDVALRCDPISGHVSLFWYQQALGQGPEFLTYFQNEAQLDKSGLPSDRFFAERPEGSVSTLKIQRTQQEDSAVYLCASSLADGASGKGSYNEQFFGPGTRLTVL.

The CDR3, as DNA: TGTGCCAGTAGTATCTTAGGGGTAGCGGGGAGATCGGGCGAGCAGTACTTC. Encoded protein: CASSILGVAGRSGEQYF. The chain employs TRBV19 and TRBJ2-7; TRBD2 agrees at 8 bases. Trimming took 3 bases from V and 6 from J; bases not matched to a gene: 16. The CDR3 has 17 residues. The germline V gene encodes CDR1 LNHDA and CDR2 SQIVND (reference sequence).

This chain joins TRBV28 and TRBJ1-2, with D tentatively TRBD1 (6 bases). The CDR3 loop spans 15 amino acids. V was cut by 5 bases and J by 8 bases, with 21 bases left in between. The germline gives CDR1 MDHEN, CDR2 SYDVKM. As DNA, the CDR3 is TGTGCCAGCAGTGACCACGACAGGACTTCAGGAGGCTACACCTTC. Protein: CASSDHDRTSGGYTF.

The chain links TRBV29-1 to TRBJ2-7; D may be TRBD2 (7 bases). CDR3 size: 15 residues. Per germline, CDR1 SQVTM and CDR2 ANQGSEA. V was trimmed by 7 bases and J by 4 bases, leaving 23 bases between them. CDR3 loop: CSASPRGGDPYEQYF. The CDR3 DNA is TGCAGCGCCAGCCCCAGGGGAGGGGACCCGTACGAGCAGTACTTC.

This clone was counted only a few times. V usage is TRBV9 and J usage is TRBJ2-5, with 10 bases lining up with TRBD2. Germline CDR1 and CDR2: SGDLS and YYNGEE. This CDR3 has 15 amino acids. After removal of 3 bases from V and 0 bases from J, the junction contained 2 bases not matched to a gene. Here the CDR3 DNA reads TGTGCCAGCAGCGCCACTAGCGGGGACCAAGAGACCCAGTACTTC. Translating gives CASSATSGDQETQYF.

The chain has TRBV27 and TRBJ1-1; maybe TRBD1 (5 bases). The CDR3 sequence is 15 residues long. Deletions cut 6 bases from V and 1 base from J, with 15 bases between. Per the germline V gene, CDR1 is MNHEY and CDR2 is SMNVEV (reference sequence). Written as DNA, the CDR3 is TGTGCCAGCAGCAAAGTCAGGGTGAGGAACACTGAAGCTTTCTTT. This sequence encodes CASSKVRVRNTEAFF.

The table lists this clone with a count of one. The chain has TRBV27 and TRBJ1-1; tentative D call: TRBD1 (6 bases). Germline lookup yields CDR1 MNHEY and CDR2 SMNVEV (reference sequence). The CDR3 spans 14 residues. V was pared by 6 bases and J by 1 base, with 12 bases between. The CDR3 DNA reads TGTGCCAGCAGAACCCTGACAGGGAACACTGAAGCTTTCTTT. Protein product: CASRTLTGNTEAFF.

Written as DNA, the CDR3 is TGTGCCAGCAGCGAAATAGCGGGATCCCCTGAGCAGTTCTTC. It translates to CASSEIAGSPEQFF. V gene TRBV11-3 combines with J gene TRBJ2-1, with TRBD2 identical over 8 bases. Germline V lookup: CDR1 SGHNT, CDR2 YENEEA. This CDR3 comprises 14 residues. The V segment lost 5 bases and the J segment 9 bases; nucleotides outside the gene matches: 9.

The genes are TRBV6-6 and TRBJ2-5; D gene ambiguous. This CDR3 region has 14 residues. Trimming pared 2 bases from V and 0 bases from J, leaving 7 bases between. Germline V gene sequence: CDR1 MNHNY, CDR2 SVGAGI (reference sequence). The CDR3 nucleotides read TGTGCCAGCAGTTACAGTACGGACCAAGAGACCCAGTACTTC. Its translation is CASSYSTDQETQYF.

The rearrangement uses TRBV6-5 and TRBJ2-7; no definite D call. Trimming pared 2 bases from V and 2 bases from J, leaving 10 bases between. The CDR3 contains 14 residues. Germline-derived CDR1 and CDR2 are MNHEY and SVGAGI. The DNA of the CDR3 is TGTGCCAGCAGTTACGAGCCTTCAACCTACGAGCAGTACTTC. Protein product: CASSYEPSTYEQYF.

V usage is TRBV7-6 and J usage is TRBJ2-7; 7 bases are a match to TRBD2. Germline V gene data show CDR1 as SGHVS and CDR2 as FNYEAQ. The CDR3 extends over 15 amino acids. With 4 bases clipped from V and 0 bases from J, the junction kept 6 bases outside the gene matches. The CDR3 DNA is TGTGCCAGCAGCTCGCTAGCGGAAAGCTCCTACGAGCAGTACTTC. Translating gives CASSSLAESSYEQYF.

The rearrangement uses TRBV6-6 and TRBJ2-7, with a weak D call TRBD1 (6 bases). The CDR3 is 15 amino acids. Trimming shortened V by 8 bases and J by 0 bases, and 17 bases separated the two germline ends. Germline V gene data show CDR1 as MNHNY and CDR2 as SVGAGI (reference sequence). CDR3 residues: CASGGVQGNSYEQYF. The CDR3 DNA reads as TGTGCCAGCGGTGGGGTTCAGGGGAACTCCTACGAGCAGTACTTC.

The chain has TRBV27 and TRBJ2-3; no clear D gene. Trimming removed 1 base from V and 0 bases from J, with 8 bases in between. This CDR3 region has 15 residues. CDR1 MNHEY and CDR2 SMNVEV come from the germline V gene (reference sequence). The CDR3 nucleotides are TGTGCCAGCAGTTTATTTCGTCCTAGCACAGATACGCAGTATTTT. This encodes CASSLFRPSTDTQYF.

J is TRBJ2-7 and V is TRBV6-5; 9 bases are a match to TRBD2. V trimming: 4 bases; J trimming: 0 bases; junction bases outside the gene matches: 7. Germline V lookup: CDR1 MNHEY, CDR2 SVGAGI. The CDR3 runs 16 residues. CDR3 sequence: CASSFRLADSSYEQYF. The DNA of the CDR3 is TGTGCCAGCAGTTTTCGACTAGCGGATAGCTCCTACGAGCAGTACTTC.